One sample yielded the 31 T cell receptor beta chains listed below, sequenced in a study of beta chain features in type 1 diabetes. Reverse transcription of all isolated RNA meant that expressed TCRB transcripts were sequenced. The table came from immunoSEQ multiplex PCR; TCRdb's copy has only in-frame clones and leaves some out. The sample holds under 500,000 clones; 25% to 35% are singletons and the top ten take about 0.065%. Sequenced material: naive CD4+ T cells from blood. The receptors were sampled from a young man in good health.

This clone was recorded a few times. This rearrangement joins TRBV9 to TRBJ2-5, with D possibly being TRBD1 (6 bases). Trimming shortened V by 0 bases and J by 4 bases, and 7 bases separated the two germline ends. This CDR3 is 13 amino acids long. The germline V gene encodes CDR1 SGDLS and CDR2 YYNGEE. The DNA of the CDR3 is TGTGCCAGCAGCGTAGACAGGGTAGAGACCCAGTACTTC. It yields the protein CASSVDRVETQYF.

This clone was observed a handful of times. CDR3 residues: CAWRGKQGNQPQHF. DNA of the CDR3: TGTGCCTGGAGGGGAAAGCAGGGCAATCAGCCCCAGCATTTT. The chain carries TRBV30 and TRBJ1-5; unclear D gene. Germline CDR1 is GTSNPN and CDR2 is SVGIG (reference sequence). V was shortened by 3 bases and J by 2 bases, with 11 bases between the two germline ends. The CDR3 runs to 14 residues.

This clone was seen more than once but under ten times. The chain employs TRBV7-8 and TRBJ2-7, with 9 bases identical to TRBD2. With 7 bases clipped from V and 1 base from J, the junction kept 8 bases outside the gene matches. The CDR3 runs 15 residues. Germline CDR1 and CDR2: SGHVS and FQNEAQ. In DNA form, the CDR3 reads TGTGCCAGCACCAAAGTAGCGGGAGTGTCCTACGAGCAGTACTTC. Its translation is CASTKVAGVSYEQYF.

This clone was seen a few times. J is TRBJ2-2 and V is TRBV29-1; D gene uncertain. Deletions cut 0 bases from V and 4 bases from J, with 9 bases between. Per germline, CDR1 SQVTM and CDR2 ANQGSEA. The CDR3 length is 14 residues. CDR3 sequence: CSVEDRHSTGELFF. CDR3 in DNA: TGCAGCGTTGAAGATCGACATAGCACCGGGGAGCTGTTTTTT.

This clone was seen only a few times. The chain carries TRBV29-1 and TRBJ2-5; weak D call: TRBD2 (6 bases). CDR3 size: 13 residues. The V end lost 2 bases, the J end lost 5 bases, and 12 bases lay between the germline ends. Germline CDR1 SQVTM, CDR2 ANQGSEA. CDR3 protein: CSVERTRGETQYF. The CDR3 region has the DNA TGCAGCGTTGAAAGGACCCGGGGGGAGACCCAGTACTTC.

This clone showed up just a few times. Other DNA sequences in this specimen translate into the identical CDR3. V gene TRBV2 combines with J gene TRBJ2-7; no reliable D call. Trimming pared 3 bases from V and 3 bases from J, leaving 6 bases between. The CDR3 sequence is 12 residues long. Germline CDR1 SNHLY, CDR2 FYNNEI. In DNA, the CDR3 is TGTGCCAGCAGTGAGCGTGACTACGAGCAGTACTTC. It codes for CASSERDYEQYF.

The rearrangement uses TRBV28 and TRBJ2-4; tentative D call: TRBD2 (6 bases). V was cut by 6 bases and J by 0 bases, with 15 bases left in between. The CDR3 extends over 16 amino acids. In germline, CDR1 is MDHEN, CDR2 SYDVKM. The DNA for the CDR3 is TGTGCCAGCAGCGCCCGGGGAGGACTAGCCAAAAACATTCAGTACTTC. Amino acids: CASSARGGLAKNIQYF.

This chain connects TRBV29-1 to TRBJ1-1, with TRBD1 as a possible D gene (5 bases). CDR3 length: 12 amino acids. In germline, CDR1 is SQVTM, CDR2 ANQGSEA. V was clipped by 6 bases and J by 8 bases, with 16 bases between them. The CDR3 DNA reads as TGCAGCGTGGGGACTTGGGTTGGGGAAGCTTTCTTT. Amino acid sequence: CSVGTWVGEAFF.

This clone has more than one count but fewer than ten. The V gene is TRBV4-3, the J gene TRBJ2-7; 9 bases align to TRBD1. V was clipped by 2 bases and J by 1 base; unmatched bases: 9. The CDR3 has 17 residues. Looked up from germline, CDR1 is LGHNA and CDR2 is YSLEER. Written as DNA, the CDR3 is TGCGCCAGCAGCCAACTTAAAACAGGGGGCCTATCCTACGAGCAGTACTTC. Residues: CASSQLKTGGLSYEQYF.

The gene calls are TRBV30 and TRBJ2-2; D might be TRBD2 (7 bases). The germline V gene encodes CDR1 GTSNPN and CDR2 SVGIG (reference sequence). The CDR3 is 14 amino acids. The V end was cut by 5 bases, the J end by 7 bases, with 17 bases between. CDR3 residues: CAWARGRGSGELFF. The DNA of the CDR3 is TGTGCCTGGGCCCGGGGGCGCGGGAGCGGGGAGCTGTTTTTT.

This clone was recorded once. This rearrangement joins TRBV7-2 to TRBJ2-7, with 8 bases matching TRBD2. Germline V lookup: CDR1 SGHTA, CDR2 FQGNSA. V shed 5 bases and J 3 bases; nucleotides not matched to a gene: 9. The CDR3 spans 15 residues. CDR3 sequence reads: CASSTASGLNYEQYF. Here the CDR3 DNA reads TGTGCCAGCAGCACCGCTAGCGGGCTCAACTACGAGCAGTACTTC.

The chain uses TRBV27 and TRBJ2-1; 11 positions agree with TRBD1. V lost 8 bases and J lost 6; bases outside the gene matches: 0. This CDR3 is 12 amino acids long. Germline V gene data show CDR1 as MNHEY and CDR2 as SMNVEV (reference sequence). CDR3 in DNA: TGTGCCAGCGGGACAGGGGGCAATGAGCAGTTCTTC. This sequence encodes CASGTGGNEQFF.

The J gene is TRBJ2-5, the V gene TRBV25-1; TRBD1 aligns across 10 bases. CDR3 length: 15 residues. Germline assignment: CDR1 MGHDK and CDR2 SYGVNS. V was clipped by 6 bases and J by 7 bases; unmatched bases: 11. The DNA for the CDR3 is TGTGCCAGCAGCAGACAGGGGGCGAGGGAGGTGACCCAGTACTTC. It translates to CASSRQGAREVTQYF.

As for this clone: The same CDR3 arises from other DNA sequences in this sample as well. V usage is TRBV9 and J usage is TRBJ1-4; D remains unclear. The V end lost 0 bases, the J end lost 3 bases, and 3 bases lay between the germline ends. CDR3 size: 13 residues. Germline CDR1 and CDR2: SGDLS and YYNGEE. The CDR3 region has the DNA TGTGCCAGCAGCGTAGGACCTAATGAAAAACTGTTTTTT. Protein: CASSVGPNEKLFF. The full variable domain, rest sourced from reference TRBV9 and TRBJ1-4, is DSGVTQTPKHLITATGQRVTLRCSPRSGDLSVYWYQQSLDQGLQFLIQYYNGEERAKGNILERFSAQQFPDLHSELNLSSLELGDSALYFCASSVGPNEKLFFGSGTQLSVL.

The chain is built from TRBV30 and TRBJ2-3; D ambiguous. CDR3 size: 15 residues. Per germline, CDR1 GTSNPN and CDR2 SVGIG (reference sequence). V lost 4 bases to trimming and J lost 0 bases, with 14 bases between them. CDR3 sequence (DNA): TGTGCCTGGATCCCCTTAGCTGCTAGCACAGATACGCAGTATTTT. Its translation is CAWIPLAASTDTQYF.

This clone occurred a few times. The rearrangement uses TRBV29-1 and TRBJ2-1; a weak D match, TRBD2 (6 bases). V was cut by 0 bases and J by 7 bases, with 16 bases left in between. CDR3 length: 15 amino acids. CDR1 and CDR2 from the germline V gene are SQVTM and ANQGSEA. The CDR3 nucleotides read TGCAGCGTTGAAGATAGCGCGGGGAGGCAAAATGAGCAGTTCTTC. This gives the protein CSVEDSAGRQNEQFF.

The chain is built from TRBV19 and TRBJ2-7; TRBD1 agrees at 9 bases. Germline V CDR1 and CDR2: LNHDA, SQIVND (reference sequence). The CDR3 length is 15 residues. Unmatched junction bases numbered 4, after V lost 4 bases and J lost 0 bases. The CDR3 spells CASSKTGGNSYEQYF. CDR3 nucleotide sequence: TGTGCCAGTAGTAAGACAGGGGGTAACTCCTACGAGCAGTACTTC.

DNA of the CDR3: TGTGCCAGCAGTTTTATGAGCTCCTACGAGCAGTACTTC. Its translation: CASSFMSSYEQYF. This chain joins TRBV27 and TRBJ2-7; D unclear. The CDR3 loop spans 13 amino acids. The V gene lost 3 bases and the J gene lost 0 bases, with 6 bases spanning the gap. Germline lookup yields CDR1 MNHEY and CDR2 SMNVEV (reference sequence).

The J gene is TRBJ2-3, the V gene TRBV10-3, with TRBD2 matching 10 bases. With V trimmed by 8 bases and J by 4 bases, 0 bases remained unmatched. From germline, CDR1 is ENHRY and CDR2 SYGVKD. The CDR3 is 12 amino acids. The DNA of the CDR3 is TGTGCCATCGGGACTAGCGCAGATACGCAGTATTTT. It codes for CAIGTSADTQYF.

In its sample, this clone was seen a few times. The CDR3 reads CASSSRDGYNEQFF. Here the CDR3 DNA reads TGTGCCAGCAGCTCCCGGGACGGATACAATGAGCAGTTCTTC. The V call is TRBV11-2, the J call TRBJ2-1; D may be TRBD1 or TRBD2 (5 bases each). With 4 bases removed from V and 4 bases from J, the gap between germline ends came to 11 bases. This CDR3 spans 14 amino acids. Looked up from germline, CDR1 is SGHAT and CDR2 is FQNNGV. Full variable domain (remainder filled in from reference TRBV11-2 and TRBJ2-1): EAGVAQSPRYKIIEKRQSVAFWCNPISGHATLYWYQQILGQGPKLLIQFQNNGVVDDSQLPKDRFSAERLKGVDSTLKIQPAKLEDSAVYLCASSSRDGYNEQFFGPGTRLTVL.

This clone has a handful of counts. The gene calls are TRBV30 and TRBJ2-7; TRBD2 matches at 9 bases. Germline trimming cut 6 bases from V and 6 bases from J; bases unmatched to any gene: 15. The germline V gene has CDR1 GTSNPN and CDR2 SVGIG (reference sequence). The CDR3 is 15 amino acids. In DNA, the CDR3 is TGTGCCTGTCTCGCGGGGGGGACTCCCAGGAGCGAGCAGTACTTC. Its translation is CACLAGGTPRSEQYF. Using reference TRBV30 and TRBJ2-7 for the parts outside the CDR3, the full variable domain is SQTIHQWPATLVQPVGSPLSLECTVEGTSNPNLYWYRQAAGRGLQLLFYSVGIGQISSEVPQNLSASRPQDRQFILSSKKLLLSDSGFYLCACLAGGTPRSEQYFGPGTRLTVT.

The rearrangement joins TRBV7-2 to TRBJ2-7, with D perhaps matching TRBD1 or TRBD2 (5 bases each). The germline V gene encodes CDR1 SGHTA and CDR2 FQGNSA. The ends were cut back, 5 bases at V and 7 bases at J, with 21 bases in the middle. The CDR3 has 15 residues. The CDR3 region is CASSRNRALEGEQYF. Written as DNA, the CDR3 is TGTGCCAGCAGCCGTAACCGGGCCCTCGAGGGGGAGCAGTACTTC.

In its sample, this clone was seen once. The V gene is TRBV6-5, the J gene TRBJ2-1, with D tentatively TRBD2 (6 bases). Trimming shortened V by 4 bases and J by 8 bases, and 9 bases separated the two germline ends. This CDR3 spans 12 amino acids. CDR1 is MNHEY and CDR2 is SVGAGI in the germline V gene. The CDR3 DNA reads as TGTGCCAGCAGTTTGCGCGGGGATGAGCAGTTCTTC. Residues: CASSLRGDEQFF.

The chain employs TRBV7-8 and TRBJ1-5; the D gene is possibly TRBD1 (5 bases). Germline values: CDR1 SGHVS, CDR2 FQNEAQ. Trimming left V 8 bases short and J 3 bases short, with 20 bases between. The CDR3 sequence is 16 residues long. CDR3 nucleotides: TGTGCCAGCGCCCCATTCGGAGGGGCCTACAATCAGCCCCAGCATTTT. Its translation is CASAPFGGAYNQPQHF.

This clone has more than one count but fewer than ten. The chain uses TRBV30 and TRBJ2-7, with D possibly being TRBD2 (6 bases). The CDR3 has 13 residues. Germline V gives CDR1 GTSNPN, CDR2 SVGIG (reference sequence). V was cut by 4 bases and J by 3 bases, with 13 bases left in between. CDR3: CAWNRDWDYEQYF. The CDR3 nucleotides are TGTGCCTGGAACCGGGACTGGGACTACGAGCAGTACTTC.

The gene calls are TRBV11-2 and TRBJ2-1, with D maybe TRBD1 (5 bases). V lost 7 bases to trimming and J lost 15 bases, with 25 bases between them. CDR3 length: 14 amino acids. Germline lookup yields CDR1 SGHAT and CDR2 FQNNGV. The CDR3 region is CASKTHSTGGVWFF. The CDR3 DNA reads as TGTGCCAGCAAGACCCACTCCACAGGTGGGGTGTGGTTCTTC.

The chain links TRBV30 to TRBJ1-1; D is undetermined. From germline, CDR1 is GTSNPN and CDR2 SVGIG (reference sequence). Trimming stripped 0 bases from V and 12 bases from J, with 11 bases between. The CDR3 totals 11 residues. Here the CDR3 reads CAWSVSRGTFF. CDR3 nucleotide sequence: TGTGCCTGGAGTGTCTCCCGGGGAACTTTCTTT.

This chain links TRBV27 with TRBJ2-1; D possibly corresponds to TRBD1 (5 bases). Germline CDR1 MNHEY, CDR2 SMNVEV (reference sequence). V gave up 5 bases and J gave up 7 bases, with 18 bases separating them. CDR3 length: 15 residues. The CDR3 is CASSPPGHRRNEQFF. CDR3 DNA sequence: TGTGCCAGCAGTCCCCCGGGCCACAGGCGGAATGAGCAGTTCTTC.

The chain joins TRBV7-3 to TRBJ1-1; D is ambiguous. Germline lookup yields CDR1 SGHTA and CDR2 FQGTGA. The CDR3 length is 14 residues. V dropped 0 bases and J dropped 2 bases, with 7 bases sitting between them. In DNA form, the CDR3 reads TGTGCCAGCAGCTTAACCGGTGATAACACTGAAGCTTTCTTT. Translated: CASSLTGDNTEAFF. Combining the CDR3 with reference TRBV7-3 and TRBJ1-1 gives the whole variable domain GAGVSQTPSNKVTEKGKYVELRCDPISGHTALYWYRQSLGQGPEFLIYFQGTGAADDSGLPNDRFFAVRPEGSVSTLKIQRTERGDSAVYLCASSLTGDNTEAFFGQGTRLTVV.

The chain joins TRBV9 to TRBJ2-3; 10 bases are shared with TRBD2. The CDR3 spans 15 residues. Germline trimming cut 4 bases from V and 3 bases from J; bases unmatched to any gene: 5. Per the germline V gene, CDR1 is SGDLS and CDR2 is YYNGEE. In DNA, the CDR3 is TGTGCCAGCAGCTCTAGCGGGGGATGGACAGATACGCAGTATTTT. This gives the protein CASSSSGGWTDTQYF.

The genes are TRBV5-1 and TRBJ2-1; tentatively, D is TRBD1 (5 bases). This CDR3 spans 14 amino acids. Trimming pared 0 bases from V and 6 bases from J, leaving 10 bases between. CDR1 is SGHRS and CDR2 is YFSETQ in the germline V gene. As DNA, the CDR3 is TGCGCCAGCAGCTTGGGCGCAGGGTCCAATGAGCAGTTCTTC. Its protein product is CASSLGAGSNEQFF.